Shown below are 30 T cell receptor beta chains from a single sample sequenced in a study of OX40 agonist ivuxolimab in advanced cancers. Only in-frame clones appear in the TCRdb table, and some are missing; sequencing was by immunoSEQ multiplex PCR. Here the sample spans over 100,000 clones, roughly 95% being singletons. The sample here was CD4+ or CD8+ T cells sorted from blood, taken in a trial of the OX40 agonist ivuxolimab. The receptors come from an adult with an advanced solid tumor such as melanoma, head and neck, liver or kidney cancer.

This chain connects TRBV7-6 to TRBJ1-1; D perhaps matches TRBD1 (5 bases). The CDR3 contains 13 residues. Trimming cost V 0 bases and J 13 bases, with 15 bases left between them. The germline V gene has CDR1 SGHVS and CDR2 FNYEAQ. The DNA of the CDR3 is TGTGCCAGCAGCTTAGCGCGGGAAGGGGCGGTTTTCTTT. Protein product: CASSLAREGAVFF.

This clone was seen a few times. The rearrangement uses TRBV19 and TRBJ1-1, with D tentatively TRBD1 (6 bases). This CDR3 comprises 15 residues. V was clipped by 8 bases and J by 2 bases, with 18 bases between them. CDR1 is LNHDA and CDR2 is SQIVND in the germline V gene (reference sequence). Here the CDR3 DNA reads TGTGCCAGTGGCGACAGGAGGAAACATAACACTGAAGCTTTCTTT. Encoded protein: CASGDRRKHNTEAFF.

The chain uses TRBV19 and TRBJ2-2, with D uncertain. Germline-derived CDR1 and CDR2 are LNHDA and SQIVND (reference sequence). Trimming pared 5 bases from V and 5 bases from J, leaving 6 bases between. This CDR3 is built from 12 residues. CDR3 DNA: TGTGCCAGTAGTCTATTTACCGGGGAGCTGTTTTTT. Translated: CASSLFTGELFF.

The chain employs TRBV6-5 and TRBJ1-2, with 7 bases matching TRBD1. The CDR3 covers 15 residues. In germline, CDR1 is MNHEY, CDR2 SVGAGI. V lost 5 bases and J lost 7; bases outside the gene matches: 13. The CDR3 region is CASSPQTGTGFGYTF. The CDR3 coding sequence is TGTGCCAGCAGTCCGCAGACAGGGACGGGCTTTGGCTACACCTTC.

The rearrangement joins TRBV5-1 to TRBJ2-3; possibly TRBD2 for D (5 bases). Between the trimmed V and J ends, which lost 0 bases and 0 bases, there was a span of 11 bases. The V gene's germline CDR1 is SGHRS and CDR2 YFSETQ. This CDR3 spans 16 amino acids. CDR3 protein: CASSLASGASTDTQYF. The DNA of the CDR3 is TGCGCCAGCAGCTTGGCCAGCGGAGCTAGCACAGATACGCAGTATTTT.

The chain links TRBV6-6 to TRBJ2-7; D call uncertain. In germline, CDR1 is MNHNY, CDR2 SVGAGI (reference sequence). Trimming removed 0 bases from V and 6 bases from J, with 12 bases in between. This CDR3 comprises 14 residues. The CDR3 protein is CASSYSGGRLEQYF. In DNA, the CDR3 is TGTGCCAGCAGTTACTCGGGCGGCCGCCTCGAGCAGTACTTC.

This rearrangement joins TRBV6-1 to TRBJ1-6, with D tentatively TRBD1 (5 bases). Trimming took off 4 bases at V and 0 bases at J, with 10 bases between the two ends. Germline-derived CDR1 and CDR2 are MNHNS and SASEGT. There are 16 residues in the CDR3. The CDR3 here is CASSGQISSYNSPLHF. DNA of the CDR3: TGTGCCAGCAGTGGACAGATTAGCTCCTATAATTCACCCCTCCACTTT.

The chain joins TRBV7-2 to TRBJ1-1; TRBD1 matches at 7 bases. V trimming: 6 bases; J trimming: 2 bases; junction bases outside the gene matches: 6. The CDR3 consists of 14 residues. CDR1 is SGHTA and CDR2 is FQGNSA in the germline V gene. The CDR3 nucleotides are TGTGCCAGCAGTAGGGGACAGCTAAACACTGAAGCTTTCTTT. Protein: CASSRGQLNTEAFF.

This rearrangement joins TRBV11-3 to TRBJ2-2, with 11 bases matching TRBD1. This CDR3 region has 16 residues. V gave up 5 bases and J gave up 6 bases; unmatched junction bases: 8. CDR1 is SGHNT and CDR2 is YENEEA in the germline V gene. The DNA of the CDR3 is TGTGCCAGCAGCCAAGGACAGGGGGCTAGGGCCGGGGAGCTGTTTTTT. Its protein product is CASSQGQGARAGELFF.

The chain is built from TRBV11-2 and TRBJ2-6; no reliable D call. The CDR3 sequence is 15 residues long. Per germline, CDR1 SGHAT and CDR2 FQNNGV. V lost 2 bases, J lost 0 bases, and 5 bases lay in between. The DNA for the CDR3 is TGTGCCAGCAGCTTACTCATCTCTGGGGCCAACGTCCTGACTTTC. Residues: CASSLLISGANVLTF.

The chain joins TRBV11-1 to TRBJ2-5; D not resolved. The germline V and J ends were trimmed by 5 bases and 5 bases, with 12 bases remaining between them. There are 13 residues in the CDR3. The germline V gene encodes CDR1 SGHAT and CDR2 FQDESV (reference sequence). The CDR3 DNA reads as TGTGCCAGCAGCGTAAGGGCGAGGGAGACCCAGTACTTC. Protein: CASSVRARETQYF.

The chain recombines TRBV7-2 with TRBJ2-2, with no clear D. The CDR3 sequence is 14 residues long. The V end was cut by 3 bases, the J end by 6 bases, with 11 bases between. Germline CDR1 SGHTA, CDR2 FQGNSA. CDR3 DNA sequence: TGTGCCAGCAGCTTGCACGATGGGGCCGGGGAGCTGTTTTTT. Its protein product is CASSLHDGAGELFF.

The chain carries TRBV5-1 and TRBJ2-1; a weak D match, TRBD1 (6 bases). Germline V gene sequence: CDR1 SGHRS, CDR2 YFSETQ. CDR3 length equals 12 residues. V was pared by 4 bases and J by 15 bases, with 17 bases between. CDR3 nucleotides: TGCGCCAGCAGCCCAACAGGGTATGAGGGGTTCTTC. Translation gives CASSPTGYEGFF.

The V and J genes are TRBV27 and TRBJ1-5, with no clear D. The CDR3 consists of 15 residues. V was shortened by 3 bases and J by 6 bases, with 15 bases between the two germline ends. CDR1 MNHEY and CDR2 SMNVEV come from the germline V gene (reference sequence). DNA for the CDR3: TGTGCCAGCAGTTTCCGGCACAGCCGAACTCAGCCCCAGCATTTT. Translation: CASSFRHSRTQPQHF.

This chain links TRBV19 with TRBJ1-2; 8 positions match TRBD1. The germline gives CDR1 LNHDA, CDR2 SQIVND (reference sequence). The CDR3 totals 13 residues. V shed 7 bases, J shed 5 bases, and the junction held 6 bases outside the gene matches. CDR3 sequence reads: CASIPQGAYGYTF. The CDR3 nucleotides are TGTGCCAGTATTCCGCAGGGGGCGTATGGCTACACCTTC.

The genes are TRBV10-3 and TRBJ1-5; possible D gene TRBD1, 6 bases. Germline V gene sequence: CDR1 ENHRY, CDR2 SYGVKD. Trimming stripped 4 bases from V and 4 bases from J, with 14 bases between. The CDR3 totals 15 residues. The CDR3 DNA follows: TGTGCCATCAGTGTTGACAGGAAAGTTAATCAGCCCCAGCATTTT. It translates to CAISVDRKVNQPQHF.

V gene TRBV5-1 combines with J gene TRBJ1-4; no firm D call. The V gene lost 0 bases and the J gene lost 7 bases, with 10 bases spanning the gap. Germline loops: CDR1 SGHRS, CDR2 YFSETQ. CDR3 length: 14 amino acids. CDR3 coding DNA: TGCGCCAGCAGCTTGGAAGGGATGGGTGAAAAACTGTTTTTT. Protein product: CASSLEGMGEKLFF.

The chain uses TRBV28 and TRBJ2-7; TRBD1 or TRBD2 may be the D gene (5 bases each). The V end was cut by 7 bases, the J end by 5 bases, with 18 bases between. Germline CDR1 is MDHEN and CDR2 is SYDVKM. This CDR3 spans 14 amino acids. In nucleotides, the CDR3 is TGTGCCAGCACCGCCCCGGGACCCTGGGACGAGCAGTACTTC. It is translated as CASTAPGPWDEQYF.

This clone was counted a single time. The chain uses TRBV5-4 and TRBJ1-2, with 7 bases aligning to TRBD1. Germline V gene data show CDR1 as SGHNT and CDR2 as YYREEE (reference sequence). J gave up 6 bases and V 4 bases, and 9 bases lay outside the gene matches. The CDR3 totals 14 residues. CDR3 protein: CASSRQGYDHGYTF. CDR3 sequence (DNA): TGTGCCAGCAGCCGACAGGGATATGATCATGGCTACACCTTC.

The chain carries TRBV18 and TRBJ2-1; 9 bases are shared with TRBD1. The V gene's germline CDR1 is KGHSH and CDR2 LQKENI. With V trimmed by 2 bases and J by 2 bases, 4 bases remained unmatched. The CDR3 contains 16 residues. CDR3 bases: TGTGCCAGCTCACCAGGGGGACAGGGTACCTACAATGAGCAGTTCTTC. As protein: CASSPGGQGTYNEQFF.

The chain employs TRBV5-1 and TRBJ1-6; D not resolved. The V gene's germline CDR1 is SGHRS and CDR2 YFSETQ. This CDR3 is built from 15 residues. Trimming cost V 1 base and J 7 bases, with 12 bases left between them. The CDR3 sequence: CASSLWVGQNSPLHF. DNA of the CDR3: TGCGCCAGCAGCTTGTGGGTAGGGCAAAATTCACCCCTCCACTTT.

The V gene is TRBV28, the J gene TRBJ1-5; 10 bases fit TRBD1. CDR3 length: 16 amino acids. V was pared by 6 bases and J by 4 bases, with 9 bases of the junction left unmatched. Looked up from germline, CDR1 is MDHEN and CDR2 is SYDVKM. CDR3 coding DNA: TGTGCCAGCAGCCACGACCGGACAGGGGGGAATCAGCCCCAGCATTTT. Translated, it gives CASSHDRTGGNQPQHF.

The chain uses TRBV28 and TRBJ1-1; D is ambiguous. Germline V CDR1 and CDR2: MDHEN, SYDVKM. V gave up 7 bases and J gave up 5 bases, with 14 bases separating them. The CDR3 runs to 13 residues. The CDR3 DNA reads TGTGCCAGCACGTTCGTTGAAAGGACTGAAGCTTTCTTT. Its protein product is CASTFVERTEAFF.

The CDR3 loop is CASSGLGNTIYF. CDR3 bases: TGTGCCAGCTCGGGCCTTGGAAACACCATATATTTT. The genes are TRBV18 and TRBJ1-3; D is undetermined. Germline lookup yields CDR1 KGHSH and CDR2 LQKENI. Trimming pared 6 bases from V and 3 bases from J, leaving 6 bases between. This CDR3 comprises 12 residues. The full variable domain, rest sourced from reference TRBV18 and TRBJ1-3, is NAGVMQNPRHLVRRRGQEARLRCSPMKGHSHVYWYRQLPEEGLKFMVYLQKENIIDESGMPKERFSAEFPKEGPSILRIQQVVRGDSAAYFCASSGLGNTIYFGEGSWLTVV.

V is TRBV21-1 and J is TRBJ1-1. TRBV21-1 is reported as a pseudogene. This CDR3 comprises 15 residues. Written as DNA, the CDR3 is TGTGCCAGCATCGAGGGGGGGTTGGGGAAAACTGAAGCTTTCTTT. It yields the protein CASIEGGLGKTEAFF.

J is TRBJ1-1 and V is TRBV2; TRBD1 matches at 7 bases. With V trimmed by 6 bases and J by 1 base, 8 bases remained unmatched. Germline CDR1 is SNHLY and CDR2 is FYNNEI. This CDR3 comprises 15 residues. CDR3 in DNA: TGTGCCAGCAGCTCACAGGGGCTTTCGAACACTGAAGCTTTCTTT. Encoded protein: CASSSQGLSNTEAFF.

This clone was detected once. This rearrangement joins TRBV11-2 to TRBJ1-4; 9 bases align to TRBD1. Trimming removed 3 bases from V and 8 bases from J; junction bases left unmatched: 10. Germline CDR1 is SGHAT and CDR2 is FQNNGV. This CDR3 is built from 16 residues. CDR3 in amino acids: CASSFSSGTGHEKLFF. The CDR3 DNA sequence: TGTGCCAGCAGCTTTTCCTCCGGGACAGGGCACGAAAAACTGTTTTTT.

This chain links TRBV19 with TRBJ1-2; 8 bases are a match to TRBD1. V dropped 7 bases and J dropped 3; count of bases not matched to a gene: 7. The germline gives CDR1 LNHDA, CDR2 SQIVND (reference sequence). This CDR3 has 14 amino acids. CDR3 in amino acids: CASTRQGRDYGYTF. CDR3 nucleotide sequence: TGTGCCAGTACCCGACAGGGGCGCGACTATGGCTACACCTTC. The variable domain in full, completed from reference TRBV19 and TRBJ1-2, reads DGGITQSPKYLFRKEGQNVTLSCEQNLNHDAMYWYRQDPGQGLRLIYYSQIVNDFQKGDIAEGYSVSREKKESFPLTVTSAQKNPTAFYLCASTRQGRDYGYTFGSGTRLTVV.

There are a few counts of this clone. This chain links TRBV28 with TRBJ1-5; possibly TRBD1 for D (5 bases). The CDR3 has 14 amino acids. V was trimmed by 6 bases and J by 7 bases, leaving 16 bases between them. Germline CDR1 reads MDHEN; CDR2 reads SYDVKM. This CDR3 reads CASRPGTLRQPQHF. CDR3 bases: TGTGCCAGCAGACCTGGGACCCTGAGACAGCCCCAGCATTTT.

V and J are TRBV5-4 and TRBJ2-7; TRBD1 matches 12 bases. The J segment lost 5 bases and the V segment lost 5 bases, leaving 5 bases of the junction unmatched. The CDR3 runs to 14 residues. Germline V gene lookup returns CDR1 SGHNT and CDR2 YYREEE (reference sequence). CDR3 bases: TGTGCCAGCAGTTCCCGGGACAGGGGGCACGAGCAGTACTTC. Amino acid sequence: CASSSRDRGHEQYF.